The 14 T cell receptor beta chains in this list originate from one sample, sequenced in a study of a mutant IDH1 vaccine in newly diagnosed glioma. The method was immunoSEQ multiplex PCR; TCRdb's version includes in-frame clones alone and lacks a portion of them. Here the sample spans tens of thousands of clones, 80% to 85% being singletons. Indicated time point: week 35, safety follow-up. The study gave 300 ug of mutant IDH1 20-mer peptide per vaccine dose, with topical imiquimod. No antigen is known for these receptors. Sample: PBMCs, taken from a glioma patient whose treatment included an IDH1 peptide vaccine. These TCRs come from a woman aged 40 to 50 with glioma. Some clones in this sample may be carry-over from other donors' samples.

The chain joins TRBV4-1 to TRBJ2-7; perhaps TRBD1 as D (5 bases). V lost 0 bases and J lost 2, with 17 bases in between. This CDR3 is 17 amino acids long. CDR1 MGHRA and CDR2 YSYEKL come from the germline V gene. The CDR3 nucleotides are TGCGCCAGCAGCCAAGATCCCAGGGAAAGGCCAACCTACGAGCAGTACTTC. This translates into CASSQDPRERPTYEQYF.

CDR3 sequence (DNA): TGTGCCAGCAGCCAGGACTCTACTCTCCACTATGGCTACACCTTC. Its translation: CASSQDSTLHYGYTF. The chain carries TRBV11-2 and TRBJ1-2; D gene unclear. CDR1 is SGHAT, CDR2 FQNNGV, per germline. This CDR3 has 15 amino acids. V lost 5 bases and J lost 3, with 16 bases in between.

The J gene is TRBJ1-2, the V gene TRBV9, with D uncertain. The CDR3 has 13 residues. The ends were cut back, 4 bases at V and 3 bases at J, with 10 bases in the middle. Germline CDR1 and CDR2: SGDLS and YYNGEE. Here the CDR3 reads CASSLGRDYGYTF. The CDR3 region has the DNA TGTGCCAGCAGCCTGGGCCGGGACTATGGCTACACCTTC.

The rearrangement joins TRBV5-1 to TRBJ2-7; TRBD1 matches at 7 bases. The CDR3 totals 17 residues. V was clipped by 3 bases and J by 3 bases; unmatched bases: 15. Germline lookup yields CDR1 SGHRS and CDR2 YFSETQ. Here the CDR3 DNA reads TGCGCCAGCAGCTCCACCCCAAATCGACAGGGAAACTACGAGCAGTACTTC. Its protein is CASSSTPNRQGNYEQYF.

The chain combines TRBV5-1 with TRBJ2-7; TRBD2 matches at 8 bases. CDR1 is SGHRS, CDR2 YFSETQ, per germline. V was pared by 0 bases and J by 4 bases, with 6 bases of the junction left unmatched. This CDR3 comprises 15 residues. The CDR3 region is CASSLEAGGGYEQYF. The CDR3, as DNA: TGCGCCAGCAGCTTGGAGGCGGGAGGAGGGTACGAGCAGTACTTC.

The J gene is TRBJ2-3, the V gene TRBV10-1; 7 bases are a match to TRBD1. Germline V gives CDR1 WNHNN, CDR2 SYGVQD (reference sequence). The CDR3 extends over 14 amino acids. V gave up 6 bases and J gave up 3 bases; unmatched junction bases: 6. The CDR3 is CASRGDRVTDTQYF. The CDR3 nucleotides read TGCGCCAGCAGGGGAGACAGGGTTACAGATACGCAGTATTTT.

J is TRBJ1-2 and V is TRBV12-5; the D is unclear. The V and J ends lost 5 bases and 2 bases respectively, with 9 bases between them. The CDR3 sequence is 13 residues long. CDR1 is LGHNT, CDR2 FRNRAP, per germline. CDR3 sequence (DNA): TGTGCTAGTGGTCAGCTCCACAACTATGGCTACACCTTC. Amino acid sequence: CASGQLHNYGYTF.

The rearrangement joins TRBV14 to TRBJ2-2, with D maybe TRBD1 (5 bases). The CDR3 length is 16 residues. Between the trimmed V and J ends, which lost 0 bases and 8 bases, there was a span of 16 bases. Germline V gene data show CDR1 as SGHDN and CDR2 as FVKESK. The CDR3 loop reads CASSQEARATVGELFF. For the CDR3, the DNA is TGTGCCAGCAGCCAAGAAGCCAGGGCCACAGTAGGGGAGCTGTTTTTT.

The chain is built from TRBV28 and TRBJ1-1; D might be TRBD1 (6 bases). The CDR3 consists of 11 residues. V lost 3 bases and J 11 bases, leaving 10 bases between the germline ends. From germline, CDR1 is MDHEN and CDR2 SYDVKM. Here the CDR3 reads CASSLGQGAFF. As DNA, the CDR3 is TGTGCCAGCAGTTTGGGGCAGGGGGCTTTCTTT.

This chain joins TRBV7-9 and TRBJ2-7; perhaps TRBD1 as D (6 bases). The V and J ends lost 3 bases and 7 bases respectively, with 13 bases between them. In germline, CDR1 is SEHNR, CDR2 FQNEAQ (reference sequence). The CDR3 loop spans 13 amino acids. CDR3: CASSLPGAGEQYF. The CDR3 DNA follows: TGTGCCAGCAGCTTGCCAGGGGCAGGGGAGCAGTACTTC.

The J gene is TRBJ2-5, the V gene TRBV9, with 14 bases matching TRBD2. V dropped 4 bases and J dropped 1; count of bases not matched to a gene: 6. Germline CDR1 is SGDLS and CDR2 is YYNGEE. This CDR3 contains 17 residues. The CDR3 DNA reads TGTGCCAGCAGCCCCGGGACTAGCGGGGGCCGCCAAGAGACCCAGTACTTC. Residues: CASSPGTSGGRQETQYF.

This clone was observed a single time. CDR3 residues: CASFSTSGRENTGELFF. CDR3 in DNA: TGCGCCAGCTTCTCGACTAGCGGGAGGGAAAACACCGGGGAGCTGTTTTTT. This chain links TRBV5-1 with TRBJ2-2; 14 bases fit TRBD2. This CDR3 is 17 amino acids long. J gave up 2 bases and V 7 bases, and 7 bases lay outside the gene matches. CDR1 and CDR2 (germline): SGHRS, YFSETQ.

This rearrangement joins TRBV5-4 to TRBJ2-7; tentative D call: TRBD1 (5 bases). The CDR3 contains 13 residues. The germline V gene encodes CDR1 SGHNT and CDR2 YYREEE (reference sequence). Trimming pared 0 bases from V and 2 bases from J, leaving 6 bases between. The CDR3 bases are TGTGCCAGCAGCTTGGCAGGGACCTACGAGCAGTACTTC. Translation: CASSLAGTYEQYF. Drawing the rest from reference TRBV5-4 and TRBJ2-7, the complete variable domain is ETGVTQSPTHLIKTRGQQVTLRCSSQSGHNTVSWYQQALGQGPQFIFQYYREEENGRGNFPPRFSGLQFPNYSSELNVNALELDDSALYLCASSLAGTYEQYFGPGTRLTVT.

This chain's CDR3 is CASSLDRRFLLYF. The CDR3 bases are TGTGCCAGCAGCTTAGATAGGCGTTTCTTGCTATATTTT. The rearrangement uses TRBV7-8 and TRBJ1-3; D not resolved. This CDR3 is built from 13 residues. Germline V gives CDR1 SGHVS, CDR2 FQNEAQ. With 1 base removed from V and 14 bases from J, the gap between germline ends came to 15 bases.